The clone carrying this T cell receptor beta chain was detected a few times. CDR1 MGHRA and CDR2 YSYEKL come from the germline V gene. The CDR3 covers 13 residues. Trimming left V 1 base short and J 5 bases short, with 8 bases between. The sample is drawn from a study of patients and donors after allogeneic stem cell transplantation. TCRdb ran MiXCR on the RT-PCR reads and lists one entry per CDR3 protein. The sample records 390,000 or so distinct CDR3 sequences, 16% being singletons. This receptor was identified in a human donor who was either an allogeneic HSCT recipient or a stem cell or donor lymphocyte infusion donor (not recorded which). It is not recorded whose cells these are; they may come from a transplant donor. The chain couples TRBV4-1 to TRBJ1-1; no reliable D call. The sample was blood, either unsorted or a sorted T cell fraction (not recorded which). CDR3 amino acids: CASSQVKGTEAFF. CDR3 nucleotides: TGCGCCAGCAGCCAAGTAAAGGGAACTGAAGCTTTCTTT.